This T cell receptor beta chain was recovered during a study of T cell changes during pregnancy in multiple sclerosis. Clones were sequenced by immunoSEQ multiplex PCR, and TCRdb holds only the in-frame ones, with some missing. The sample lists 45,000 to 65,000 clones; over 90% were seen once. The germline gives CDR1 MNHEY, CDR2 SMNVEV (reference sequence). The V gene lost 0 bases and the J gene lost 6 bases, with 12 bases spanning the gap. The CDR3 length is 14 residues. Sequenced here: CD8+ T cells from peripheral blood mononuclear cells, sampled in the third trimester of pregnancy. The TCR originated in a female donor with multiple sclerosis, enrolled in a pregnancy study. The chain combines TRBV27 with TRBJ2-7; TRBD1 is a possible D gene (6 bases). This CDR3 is CASSLSPRTAEQYF. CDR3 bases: TGTGCCAGCAGTTTATCCCCACGGACAGCCGAGCAGTACTTC.